These 5 T cell receptor beta chains came from one sample sequenced in a study of T cell responses to AZD1222 COVID-19 vaccine. Only in-frame clones appear in the TCRdb table, and some are missing; sequencing was by immunoSEQ multiplex PCR. The sample carries tens of thousands of clones, around 73% recorded once. The specimen was peripheral blood, collected on day 0 of AZD1222 vaccination. These receptors came from an adult in good health.

The CDR3 region has the DNA TGCGCCAGCAGCCAAGATAGTCCGGGAGTAAGTGCGGGGACCGGGGAGCTGTTTTTT. Its translation is CASSQDSPGVSAGTGELFF. This chain connects TRBV4-3 to TRBJ2-2; tentatively, D is TRBD2 (6 bases). The CDR3 covers 19 residues. From germline, CDR1 is LGHNA and CDR2 YSLEER. Trimming cost V 0 bases and J 5 bases, with 22 bases left between them.

This clone was detected only once. The chain links TRBV11-2 to TRBJ2-7, with D possibly being TRBD1 (6 bases). The CDR3 has 15 amino acids. Deletions cut 2 bases from V and 3 bases from J, with 14 bases between. Germline V lookup: CDR1 SGHAT, CDR2 FQNNGV. CDR3 loop: CASSLSGAPLYEQYF. For the CDR3, the DNA is TGTGCCAGCAGCTTATCAGGGGCCCCCCTCTACGAGCAGTACTTC.

This clone was observed once. The chain uses TRBV5-8 and TRBJ1-5; tentatively, D is TRBD1 (5 bases). Looked up from germline, CDR1 is SGHTS and CDR2 is YDEGEE. V lost 3 bases and J lost 1, with 11 bases in between. The CDR3 is 15 amino acids. The CDR3 loop is CASSWWGDSNQPQHF. The CDR3 nucleotides are TGTGCCAGCAGCTGGTGGGGGGACAGCAATCAGCCCCAGCATTTT.

V usage is TRBV5-1 and J usage is TRBJ2-1; 8 bases align to TRBD2. Germline CDR1 and CDR2: SGHRS and YFSETQ. This CDR3 has 18 residues. The ends lost 4 bases at V and 0 bases at J; junction bases unmatched: 12. The CDR3 DNA follows: TGCGCCAGCAGCATCCAAACCCCACTAGCGGACTCCTACAATGAGCAGTTCTTC. This gives the protein CASSIQTPLADSYNEQFF.

The rearrangement links TRBV5-4 to TRBJ1-6, with D possibly TRBD1 on 5 matching bases. The length of the CDR3 is 15 residues. The V gene's germline CDR1 is SGHNT and CDR2 YYREEE (reference sequence). V lost 2 bases and J lost 5, with 11 bases in between. Here the CDR3 DNA reads TGTGCCAGCAGCTTAGACAGCAGAAATAATTCACCCCTCCACTTT. This translates into CASSLDSRNNSPLHF.